The present entry profiles one TCR beta chain with its context. Its cognate antigen is unknown. The germline CDR1 and CDR2 sequences are LGHDT and YNNKEL (reference sequence). Trimming cost V 1 base and J 4 bases, with 11 bases left between them. The CDR3 loop spans 15 amino acids. The record originates from a study of T-cell memory formation after mild COVID-19. Regarding the study as a whole: Those CD4+ clones that contracted were mainly in CM and EM (CD8+ ones in EMRA). Some clones that responded were present in memory (sampled pre-infection), which suggests cross-reactive memory joined. Balance between CD4 and CD8 was seen in clones contracting day 15 to 85, and a CD4+ lean was seen in later expanders.

A single record per CDR3 protein comes from TCRdb applying MiXCR to the 5' RACE reads. The data show 450,000 or so distinct CDR3 sequences, approximately 23% seen once. The sample comprised PBMCs or a T cell subset sorted from them (not recorded which). This TCR was recovered from an adult woman who had mild COVID-19 (a few samples of this study predate the infection). Cell type and time point are not known. The chain links TRBV3-1 to TRBJ2-1; the D gene could be TRBD1 or TRBD2 (5 bases each). The DNA for the CDR3 is TGTGCCAGCAGCCAAGTGTCGGGACCTTACAATGAGCAGTTCTTC. This encodes CASSQVSGPYNEQFF.